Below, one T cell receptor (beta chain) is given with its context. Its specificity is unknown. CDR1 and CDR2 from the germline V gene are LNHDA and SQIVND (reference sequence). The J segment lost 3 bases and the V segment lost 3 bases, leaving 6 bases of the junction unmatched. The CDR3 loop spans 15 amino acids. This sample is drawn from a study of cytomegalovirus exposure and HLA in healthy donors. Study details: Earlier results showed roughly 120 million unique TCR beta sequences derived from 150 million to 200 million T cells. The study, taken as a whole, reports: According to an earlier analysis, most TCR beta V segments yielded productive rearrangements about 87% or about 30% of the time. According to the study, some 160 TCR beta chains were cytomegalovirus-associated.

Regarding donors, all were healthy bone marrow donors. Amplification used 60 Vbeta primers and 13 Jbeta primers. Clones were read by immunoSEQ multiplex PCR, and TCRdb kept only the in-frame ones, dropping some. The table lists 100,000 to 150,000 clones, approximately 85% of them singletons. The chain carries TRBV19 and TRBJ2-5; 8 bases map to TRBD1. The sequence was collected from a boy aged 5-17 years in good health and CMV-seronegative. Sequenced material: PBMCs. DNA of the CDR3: TGTGCCAGTAGTATCGGGACAGGAAGTAAAGAGACCCAGTACTTC. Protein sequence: CASSIGTGSKETQYF.